This is a list of T cell receptor beta chains from one sample in a study of blood T cell repertoires in COVID-19. TCRdb keeps only in-frame clones here, not all; method: immunoSEQ multiplex PCR. The top ten hold nearly 6.5% of the sample, which has under 300,000 clones, approximately 90% seen once. Sequenced sample: PBMCs or T cells enriched from blood (not recorded which). Receptor source: a woman in her 30s with acute COVID-19. Each CDR3 is given with its conserved first and last residue. The order of the fields is D gene, J gene, V gene, clone size, CDR3 protein, CDR3 DNA. The D gene is left open where the match is weak. Part of the rows lack a size; the others show once, few, many or a class for expanded clones.

d_call: -
j_call: TRBJ2-7
v_call: TRBV6-5
clone_size: -
cdr3_aa: CASSPLALAEQYF
cdr3_nt: TGTGCCAGCAGTCCACTCGCACTAGCAGAGCAGTACTTC

d_call: -
j_call: TRBJ1-4
v_call: TRBV14
clone_size: -
cdr3_aa: CASSSMTGLNEKLFF
cdr3_nt: TGTGCCAGCAGCTCGATGACAGGCCTTAATGAAAAACTGTTTTTT

d_call: TRBD2
j_call: TRBJ2-2
v_call: TRBV3-1/TRBV3-2
clone_size: -
cdr3_aa: CASSLWTPGGTGELFF
cdr3_nt: TGTGCCAGCAGCCTCTGGACCCCGGGAGGCACCGGGGAGCTGTTTTTT

d_call: -
j_call: TRBJ1-3
v_call: TRBV6-5
clone_size: -
cdr3_aa: CASSYSLVGGGNTIYF
cdr3_nt: TGTGCCAGCAGTTACTCGCTGGTAGGCGGAGGAAACACCATATATTTT

d_call: TRBD2
j_call: TRBJ2-1
v_call: TRBV4-1
clone_size: -
cdr3_aa: CASSQEWGLAHNEQFF
cdr3_nt: TGCGCCAGCAGCCAAGAGTGGGGACTAGCTCACAATGAGCAGTTCTTC

d_call: -
j_call: TRBJ1-5
v_call: TRBV5-6
clone_size: -
cdr3_aa: CASSLFSTGVSNQPQHF
cdr3_nt: TGTGCCAGCAGCTTGTTCTCGACAGGAGTTAGCAATCAGCCCCAGCATTTT

d_call: -
j_call: TRBJ1-4
v_call: TRBV9
clone_size: -
cdr3_aa: CASSVQGGNEKLFF
cdr3_nt: TGTGCCAGCAGCGTACAAGGGGGTAATGAAAAACTGTTTTTT

d_call: -
j_call: TRBJ2-7
v_call: TRBV18
clone_size: -
cdr3_aa: CASSGGRSGISIEQYF
cdr3_nt: TGTGCCAGCTCGGGGGGTCGGTCCGGGATAAGTATCGAGCAGTACTTC

d_call: -
j_call: TRBJ1-6
v_call: TRBV11-2
clone_size: -
cdr3_aa: CASSLDRGSLHF
cdr3_nt: TGTGCCAGCAGCTTAGATCGCGGCTCCCTCCACTTT

d_call: TRBD2
j_call: TRBJ2-2
v_call: TRBV29-1
clone_size: -
cdr3_aa: CSVGAGITGELFF
cdr3_nt: TGCAGCGTGGGAGCGGGGATCACCGGGGAGCTGTTTTTT

d_call: TRBD1
j_call: TRBJ1-1
v_call: TRBV18
clone_size: once
cdr3_aa: CASFQGVRSNTEAFF
cdr3_nt: TGTGCCAGCTTCCAGGGGGTACGATCGAACACTGAAGCTTTCTTT

d_call: -
j_call: TRBJ2-4
v_call: TRBV4-1
clone_size: -
cdr3_aa: CASSQEGLAKNIQYF
cdr3_nt: TGCGCCAGCAGCCAAGAAGGACTAGCCAAAAACATTCAGTACTTC

d_call: TRBD1
j_call: TRBJ2-6
v_call: TRBV7-9
clone_size: -
cdr3_aa: CASSLQGAIGANVLTF
cdr3_nt: TGTGCCAGCAGCCTACAGGGGGCTATTGGGGCCAACGTCCTGACTTTC

d_call: -
j_call: TRBJ2-1
v_call: TRBV18
clone_size: -
cdr3_aa: CASSPRPSGRGYNEQFF
cdr3_nt: TGTGCCAGCTCACCACGGCCATCGGGGAGAGGATACAATGAGCAGTTCTTC

d_call: TRBD1
j_call: TRBJ2-7
v_call: TRBV19
clone_size: -
cdr3_aa: CASSMVPGQGVYEQYF
cdr3_nt: TGTGCCAGTAGTATGGTTCCCGGACAGGGGGTGTACGAGCAGTACTTC

d_call: TRBD1
j_call: TRBJ2-4
v_call: TRBV7-9
clone_size: -
cdr3_aa: CASSMGQGEGKNIQYF
cdr3_nt: TGTGCCAGCAGCATGGGACAGGGCGAGGGCAAAAACATTCAGTACTTC

d_call: -
j_call: TRBJ1-6
v_call: TRBV25-1
clone_size: -
cdr3_aa: CASRPNLGNSPLHF
cdr3_nt: TGTGCCAGCAGACCTAACCTAGGCAATTCACCCCTCCACTTT

d_call: -
j_call: TRBJ2-1
v_call: TRBV15
clone_size: -
cdr3_aa: CATSEGAGGPSYNEQFF
cdr3_nt: TGTGCCACCTCGGAGGGGGCGGGAGGCCCTTCCTACAATGAGCAGTTCTTC

d_call: TRBD1
j_call: TRBJ1-2
v_call: TRBV7-3
clone_size: -
cdr3_aa: CASSQGTGDYGYTF
cdr3_nt: TGTGCCAGCAGCCAAGGGACAGGGGACTATGGCTACACCTTC

d_call: -
j_call: TRBJ1-1
v_call: TRBV11-2
clone_size: -
cdr3_aa: CASSAVGGPQNTEAFF
cdr3_nt: TGTGCCAGCAGCGCGGTGGGGGGGCCTCAGAACACTGAAGCTTTCTTT

d_call: -
j_call: TRBJ1-2
v_call: TRBV12-3/TRBV12-4
clone_size: -
cdr3_aa: CASSLGGYDGYTF
cdr3_nt: TGTGCCAGCAGTTTAGGAGGATACGATGGCTACACCTTC

d_call: -
j_call: TRBJ2-1
v_call: TRBV2
clone_size: -
cdr3_aa: CASSSPAFGPYNEQFF
cdr3_nt: TGTGCCAGCTCCTCCCCAGCTTTTGGGCCCTACAATGAGCAGTTCTTC

d_call: -
j_call: TRBJ2-1
v_call: TRBV6-5
clone_size: once
cdr3_aa: CASSYSPGSNEQFF
cdr3_nt: TGTGCCAGCAGTTACTCGCCAGGGTCCAATGAGCAGTTCTTC

d_call: -
j_call: TRBJ2-1
v_call: TRBV11-2
clone_size: few
cdr3_aa: CASSLLLGGIGEQFF
cdr3_nt: TGTGCCAGCAGCTTACTTTTAGGCGGGATCGGTGAGCAGTTCTTC

d_call: TRBD1
j_call: TRBJ1-2
v_call: TRBV28
clone_size: -
cdr3_aa: CASSLDRGGYTF
cdr3_nt: TGTGCCAGCAGTTTAGACAGGGGTGGCTACACCTTC

d_call: TRBD2
j_call: TRBJ2-7
v_call: TRBV15
clone_size: -
cdr3_aa: CATSRDLRTSGEQYF
cdr3_nt: TGTGCCACCAGCAGAGATTTGCGGACTAGTGGCGAGCAGTACTTC

d_call: TRBD2
j_call: TRBJ2-3
v_call: TRBV2
clone_size: -
cdr3_aa: CASSEFPGLAGATDTQYF
cdr3_nt: TGTGCCAGCAGTGAATTCCCGGGTCTAGCGGGAGCCACAGATACGCAGTATTTT

d_call: TRBD1
j_call: TRBJ2-7
v_call: TRBV7-3
clone_size: -
cdr3_aa: CASSLLTGGEQYF
cdr3_nt: TGTGCCAGCAGCTTACTCACAGGGGGCGAGCAGTACTTC

d_call: -
j_call: TRBJ2-2
v_call: TRBV2
clone_size: -
cdr3_aa: CASTTAGTGELFF
cdr3_nt: TGTGCCAGCACTACCGCGGGTACCGGGGAGCTGTTTTTT

d_call: TRBD1
j_call: TRBJ2-5
v_call: TRBV5-1
clone_size: -
cdr3_aa: CASSPGTGLYSETQYF
cdr3_nt: TGCGCCAGCAGTCCCGGGACAGGGTTGTACTCGGAGACCCAGTACTTC

d_call: TRBD1
j_call: TRBJ1-4
v_call: TRBV25-1
clone_size: -
cdr3_aa: CASGDAGGLNEKLFF
cdr3_nt: TGTGCCAGCGGGGATGCAGGGGGCCTCAATGAAAAACTGTTTTTT

d_call: TRBD2
j_call: TRBJ2-7
v_call: TRBV7-2
clone_size: -
cdr3_aa: CASSPGGSYEQYF
cdr3_nt: TGTGCCAGCAGCCCGGGGGGGTCCTACGAGCAGTACTTC

d_call: TRBD1
j_call: TRBJ1-3
v_call: TRBV2
clone_size: -
cdr3_aa: CASSPGTGAHTIYF
cdr3_nt: TGTGCCAGCAGTCCCGGGACAGGGGCACACACCATATATTTT

d_call: TRBD1
j_call: TRBJ1-5
v_call: TRBV15
clone_size: -
cdr3_aa: CATSSGVGTGNQPQHF
cdr3_nt: TGTGCCACCAGCAGTGGCGTCGGGACAGGGAATCAGCCCCAGCATTTT

d_call: -
j_call: TRBJ1-2
v_call: TRBV5-8
clone_size: -
cdr3_aa: CASSPAAAYGYTF
cdr3_nt: TGTGCCAGCAGCCCCGCGGCAGCGTATGGCTACACCTTC

d_call: TRBD2
j_call: TRBJ2-3
v_call: TRBV4-1
clone_size: few
cdr3_aa: CASSHRRLAATDTQYF
cdr3_nt: TGCGCCAGCAGCCACAGGAGACTAGCAGCTACAGATACGCAGTATTTT

d_call: TRBD1
j_call: TRBJ2-1
v_call: TRBV7-9
clone_size: -
cdr3_aa: CAIGTGGLRYNEQFF
cdr3_nt: TGTGCCATCGGGACAGGGGGGTTGAGGTACAATGAGCAGTTCTTC

d_call: TRBD1
j_call: TRBJ1-1
v_call: TRBV9
clone_size: few
cdr3_aa: CASSAGGQGHTEAFF
cdr3_nt: TGTGCCAGCAGCGCAGGGGGACAGGGACACACTGAAGCTTTCTTT

d_call: TRBD1
j_call: TRBJ1-5
v_call: TRBV2
clone_size: -
cdr3_aa: CASSERDRGKGPQHF
cdr3_nt: TGTGCCAGCAGTGAACGGGACAGGGGTAAGGGGCCCCAGCATTTT

d_call: -
j_call: TRBJ1-2
v_call: TRBV4-1
clone_size: -
cdr3_aa: CASSQKGEMGEDYGYTF
cdr3_nt: TGCGCCAGCAGCCAAAAGGGGGAGATGGGGGAAGACTATGGCTACACCTTC

d_call: -
j_call: TRBJ1-6
v_call: TRBV2
clone_size: -
cdr3_aa: CASRAQESSYNSPLHF
cdr3_nt: TGTGCCAGCAGGGCACAGGAGAGCTCCTATAATTCACCCCTCCACTTT

d_call: -
j_call: TRBJ2-1
v_call: TRBV5-1
clone_size: -
cdr3_aa: CASSPEGAPYNEQFF
cdr3_nt: TGCGCCAGCAGCCCGGAGGGTGCTCCCTACAATGAGCAGTTCTTC

d_call: -
j_call: TRBJ1-2
v_call: TRBV9
clone_size: once
cdr3_aa: CASKEGAYGYTF
cdr3_nt: TGTGCCAGCAAAGAGGGCGCGTATGGCTACACCTTC

d_call: -
j_call: TRBJ2-3
v_call: TRBV9
clone_size: -
cdr3_aa: CASSVDGEGTDTQYF
cdr3_nt: TGTGCCAGCAGCGTAGACGGGGAGGGCACAGATACGCAGTATTTT

d_call: -
j_call: TRBJ2-1
v_call: TRBV21-1
clone_size: -
cdr3_aa: CASWFGTGEDNEQFF
cdr3_nt: TGTGCCAGCTGGTTTGGGACAGGGGAGGACAATGAGCAGTTCTTC

d_call: TRBD2
j_call: TRBJ2-7
v_call: TRBV7-2
clone_size: -
cdr3_aa: CASSLRLGRSRSYEQYF
cdr3_nt: TGTGCCAGCAGCTTACGACTCGGGAGGTCTAGGTCCTACGAGCAGTACTTC

d_call: TRBD1
j_call: TRBJ1-5
v_call: TRBV10-1
clone_size: -
cdr3_aa: CASSVIKDREHNQPQHF
cdr3_nt: TGCGCCAGCAGTGTCATAAAGGACAGGGAGCACAATCAGCCCCAGCATTTT